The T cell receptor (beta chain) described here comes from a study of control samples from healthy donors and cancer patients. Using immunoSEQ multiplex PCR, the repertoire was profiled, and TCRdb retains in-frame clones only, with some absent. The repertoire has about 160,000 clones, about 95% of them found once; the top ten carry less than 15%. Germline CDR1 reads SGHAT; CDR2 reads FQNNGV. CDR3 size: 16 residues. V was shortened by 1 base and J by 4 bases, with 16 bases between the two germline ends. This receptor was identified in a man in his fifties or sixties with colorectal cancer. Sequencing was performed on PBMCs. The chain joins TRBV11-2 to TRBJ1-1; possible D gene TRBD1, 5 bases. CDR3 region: CASSLGVGRGGTEAFF. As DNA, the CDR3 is TGTGCCAGCAGCTTAGGGGTTGGGAGGGGCGGCACTGAAGCTTTCTTT.